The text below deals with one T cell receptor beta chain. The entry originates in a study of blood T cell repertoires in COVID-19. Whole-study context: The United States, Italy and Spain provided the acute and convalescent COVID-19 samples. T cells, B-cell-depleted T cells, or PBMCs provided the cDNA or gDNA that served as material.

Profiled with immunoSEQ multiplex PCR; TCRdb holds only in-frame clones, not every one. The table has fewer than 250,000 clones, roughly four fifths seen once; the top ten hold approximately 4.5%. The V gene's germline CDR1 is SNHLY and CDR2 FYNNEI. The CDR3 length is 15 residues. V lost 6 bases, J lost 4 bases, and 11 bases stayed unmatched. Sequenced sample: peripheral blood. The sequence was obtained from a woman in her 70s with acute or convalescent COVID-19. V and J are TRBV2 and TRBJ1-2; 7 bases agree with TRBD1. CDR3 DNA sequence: TGTGCCAGCAGGCCCTACGGGGACAGCGTCTATGGCTACACCTTC. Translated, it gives CASRPYGDSVYGYTF.